The 20 T cell receptor beta chains below were found in one sample sequenced in a study of blood T cells in healthy people across ages. A sample-barcoded 5' primer and a J-beta primer mix were used in a second PCR of roughly 6 to 12 cycles. TCRdb re-called the 5' RACE reads through MiXCR, storing one row per CDR3 protein. The table includes 650,000 to 1,000,000 distinct CDR3 sequences, approximately 35% detected once. Sequenced: blood. Receptors were obtained from a man aged 18 to 35 in good health.

This clonotype was counted a few times. The chain uses TRBV4-3 and TRBJ2-1; the D gene is possibly TRBD1 (5 bases). V lost 0 bases and J lost 2, with 14 bases in between. CDR1 is LGHNA, CDR2 YSLEER, per germline. CDR3 size: 17 residues. CDR3 in DNA: TGCGCCAGCAGCCAAGATCATTTTAGGGGCACCTACAATGAGCAGTTCTTC. Its protein product is CASSQDHFRGTYNEQFF.

This chain uses TRBV20-1 with TRBJ1-5; a possible D gene is TRBD1 (5 bases). Germline V gene sequence: CDR1 DFQATT, CDR2 SNEGSKA (reference sequence). V was pared by 3 bases and J by 7 bases, with 13 bases between. CDR3 length equals 13 residues. CDR3 in amino acids: CSASGHPEQPQHF. The CDR3 DNA reads TGCAGTGCTAGTGGACATCCAGAACAGCCCCAGCATTTT.

This clonotype has more than one count but fewer than ten. The CDR3 here is CASSPRTGPNTEAFF. CDR3 coding DNA: TGTGCCAGCAGCCCCCGGACGGGTCCAAACACTGAAGCTTTCTTT. The chain carries TRBV7-9 and TRBJ1-1; D gene uncertain. V lost 5 bases and J lost 2, with 15 bases in between. The CDR3 is 15 amino acids. Germline V gene lookup returns CDR1 SEHNR and CDR2 FQNEAQ (reference sequence).

As to this clonotype: A much more abundant neighbour one base away suggests this may be a read error. This rearrangement joins TRBV12-3 or TRBV12-4 to TRBJ2-5; TRBD1 might be the D (6 bases). The DNA end favors TRBJ2-1, so the J call may be wrong. The CDR3 runs 14 residues. In DNA, the CDR3 is TGTGCCAGCGTTCCTGGGGGCGGGCAAGAGACCCAGTTCTTC. Translation gives CASVPGGGQETQFF.

This clonotype was recorded at least ten times. This rearrangement joins TRBV28 to TRBJ2-5, with D unresolved. CDR3 size: 13 residues. The V and J ends lost 1 base and 7 bases respectively, with 10 bases between them. Germline values: CDR1 MDHEN, CDR2 SYDVKM. The CDR3 DNA reads as TGTGCCAGCAGTTTATTTGGACCCGGGACCCAGTACTTC. The encoded protein is CASSLFGPGTQYF.

This clonotype was counted a few times. This chain joins TRBV7-9 and TRBJ2-5, with 10 bases identical to TRBD2. The germline gives CDR1 SEHNR, CDR2 FQNEAQ (reference sequence). The CDR3 is made up of 16 amino acids. Trimming cost V 1 base and J 1 base; bases outside gene matches: 3. CDR3 coding DNA: TGTGCCAGCAGCTTAGGTCCTAGCGGGGGCCAAGAGACCCAGTACTTC. Translation: CASSLGPSGGQETQYF.

The chain joins TRBV5-1 to TRBJ2-2, with 10 bases identical to TRBD1. The CDR3 has 16 amino acids. With 4 bases clipped from V and 6 bases from J, the junction kept 9 bases outside the gene matches. Germline CDR1 is SGHRS and CDR2 is YFSETQ. The CDR3 protein is CASSPGQGGLSGELFF. CDR3 DNA: TGCGCCAGCAGCCCTGGACAGGGGGGTCTTTCCGGGGAGCTGTTTTTT.

This clonotype was recorded a few times. The chain links TRBV20-1 to TRBJ1-2, with D possibly TRBD1 on 6 matching bases. The V gene's germline CDR1 is DFQATT and CDR2 SNEGSKA (reference sequence). The V end lost 3 bases, the J end lost 6 bases, and 14 bases lay between the germline ends. This CDR3 region has 13 residues. CDR3 sequence: CSARNRVSDGYTF. In DNA form, the CDR3 reads TGCAGTGCTAGGAACAGGGTTTCGGATGGCTACACCTTC.

This chain links TRBV7-2 with TRBJ2-5; D remains ambiguous. The J call may be mistaken, given a closer DNA end match to TRBJ2-7. The CDR3 has 15 amino acids. In germline, CDR1 is SGHTA, CDR2 FQGNSA. The CDR3 DNA is TGTGCCAGCAGCGGAAGTGAGGTGATATCAGACGAGCAGTACTTC. Amino acid sequence: CASSGSEVISDEQYF.

This clonotype came up a few times. The J gene is TRBJ2-5, the V gene TRBV9; 9 positions match TRBD2. There are 18 residues in the CDR3. Germline V CDR1 and CDR2: SGDLS, YYNGEE. Losses at the gene ends were 1 base for V and 4 bases for J; bases not matched to a gene: 14. The CDR3 sequence is CASSVSPVAAGGRETQYF. CDR3 DNA sequence: TGTGCCAGCAGCGTATCCCCCGTTGCGGCGGGGGGGCGAGAGACCCAGTACTTC. The complete variable domain, with remaining parts taken from reference TRBV9 and TRBJ2-5, reads DSGVTQTPKHLITATGQRVTLRCSPRSGDLSVYWYQQSLDQGLQFLIQYYNGEERAKGNILERFSAQQFPDLHSELNLSSLELGDSALYFCASSVSPVAAGGRETQYFGPGTRLLVL.

This clonotype was counted ten times or more. This chain links TRBV20-1 with TRBJ1-2, with D uncertain. Germline-derived CDR1 and CDR2 are DFQATT and SNEGSKA (reference sequence). V gave up 0 bases and J gave up 4 bases, with 12 bases separating them. This CDR3 is built from 14 residues. CDR3 in DNA: TGCAGTGCTAGAGATCGGTGGCAGCTCTATGGCTACACCTTC. This gives the protein CSARDRWQLYGYTF.

This chain joins TRBV20-1 and TRBJ2-3; D assignment may be TRBD1 or TRBD2 (6 bases each). Looked up from germline, CDR1 is DFQATT and CDR2 is SNEGSKA (reference sequence). The length of the CDR3 is 15 residues. V lost 0 bases and J lost 4, with 14 bases in between. In nucleotides, the CDR3 is TGCAGTGCTAGAGATCCGGTGGGGGGCGCAGATACGCAGTATTTT. Protein: CSARDPVGGADTQYF.

This clonotype was recorded many times. This chain uses TRBV4-3 with TRBJ2-4; D might be TRBD2 (5 bases). The germline V gene has CDR1 LGHNA and CDR2 YSLEER. V was pared by 0 bases and J by 9 bases, with 12 bases between. There are 14 residues in the CDR3. This CDR3 reads CASSQDNEGGIQYF. CDR3 DNA sequence: TGCGCCAGCAGCCAAGATAATGAGGGCGGCATTCAGTACTTC.

This clonotype came up once. The chain is built from TRBV19 and TRBJ2-1, with no clear D. Deletions cut 7 bases from V and 0 bases from J, with 10 bases between. The CDR3 is 14 residues long. Germline V gene data show CDR1 as LNHDA and CDR2 as SQIVND (reference sequence). This CDR3 is CASKAALSYNEQFF. CDR3 DNA: TGTGCCAGTAAGGCTGCCCTCTCCTACAATGAGCAGTTCTTC.

The J gene is TRBJ2-1, the V gene TRBV20-1, with 8 positions matching TRBD1. CDR1 DFQATT and CDR2 SNEGSKA come from the germline V gene (reference sequence). The CDR3 contains 15 residues. CDR3 residues: CSNRRWTGIGNEQFF. Written as DNA, the CDR3 is TGCAGCAACCGGAGATGGACAGGGATAGGCAATGAGCAGTTCTTC.

This clonotype has more than one count but fewer than ten. V gene TRBV29-1 combines with J gene TRBJ2-7, with a tentative D call TRBD1 (6 bases). Trimming cost V 6 bases and J 5 bases, with 20 bases left between them. This CDR3 comprises 14 residues. CDR1 is SQVTM and CDR2 is ANQGSEA in the germline V gene. As DNA, the CDR3 is TGCAGCGTCGCCCCCAGGGGTAGAATCCACGAGCAGTACTTC. Encoded protein: CSVAPRGRIHEQYF.

The chain employs TRBV12-3 or TRBV12-4 and TRBJ2-2; D is unclear. The V end lost 6 bases, the J end lost 4 bases, and 12 bases lay between the germline ends. This CDR3 contains 14 residues. The CDR3 DNA sequence: TGTGCCAGCAGCACCCCTTTTACCACCGGGGAGCTGTTTTTT. Translation gives CASSTPFTTGELFF.

About this clonotype: This clone may be a read error of a much larger clone one base away. The rearrangement links TRBV12-3 or TRBV12-4 to TRBJ1-2; D may be TRBD1 (6 bases). The V end was cut by 6 bases, the J end by 13 bases, with 21 bases between. The CDR3 has 13 residues. CDR3: CASSTRAGDRCTF. CDR3 coding DNA: TGTGCCAGCAGCACCCGGGCAGGGGATCGCTGCACCTTC.

The rearrangement links TRBV28 to TRBJ2-2; 8 bases fit TRBD2. V shed 1 base, J shed 2 bases, and the junction held 6 bases outside the gene matches. CDR1 MDHEN and CDR2 SYDVKM come from the germline V gene. This CDR3 is built from 17 residues. The CDR3 is CASSLYPSGSNTGELFF. As DNA, the CDR3 is TGTGCCAGCAGTTTATACCCTAGCGGGTCAAACACCGGGGAGCTGTTTTTT.

To note about this clonotype: A junction boundary mismatches the germline segment, possibly from a read error. The CDR3: CASSTERGEDTPYF. In DNA form, the CDR3 reads TGCGCCAGCAGCACTGAAAGAGGCGAAGATACGCCGTATTTT. The rearrangement joins TRBV5-1 to TRBJ2-3, with D unclear. Germline lookup yields CDR1 SGHRS and CDR2 YFSETQ. This CDR3 region has 14 residues. The variable domain in full, with the rest retrieved from reference TRBV5-1 and TRBJ2-3, is KAGVTQTPRYLIKTRGQQVTLSCSPISGHRSVSWYQQTPGQGLQFLFEYFSETQRNKGNFPGRFSGRQFSNSRSEMNVSTLELGDSALYLCASSTERGEDTPYFGPGTRLTVL.